Listed below are T cell receptor beta chains from one sample, sequenced in a study of T cells expressing NK-cell markers. TCRdb reprocessed the 5' RACE reads, keeping one entry per CDR3 protein, no DNA. The sample table includes under 200,000 distinct CDR3 sequences. The material sequenced was blood T cells: a sorted CD56 or NKG2C T cell subset, CD4+ or CD8+ T cells, or bulk PBMC T cells (not recorded which). Receptor source: a woman aged 18-70 years in good health. CDR3s include the opening cysteine and the closing phenylalanine or tryptophan. Fields, in order: V gene, J gene, CDR3 protein.

V: TRBV30; J: TRBJ2-7; CDR3: CAWSKKGGEQYF
V: TRBV7-2; J: TRBJ1-6; CDR3: CASSLAASWDSPLHF
V: TRBV5-6; J: TRBJ2-5; CDR3: CASSPVLAGGPETQYF
V: TRBV20-1; J: TRBJ2-3; CDR3: CSAIRDPVDTQYF
V: TRBV4-2; J: TRBJ2-7; CDR3: CASSQASGTSTRGEQYF
V: TRBV12-3/TRBV12-4; J: TRBJ2-1; CDR3: CASSRSGGAYNEQFF
V: TRBV30; J: TRBJ1-3; CDR3: CAAEGEWSGNTIYF
V: TRBV7-2; J: TRBJ1-1; CDR3: CASSQRGQGSEAFF
V: TRBV6-2/TRBV6-3; J: TRBJ2-5; CDR3: CASSPGGVLGQETQYF
V: TRBV2; J: TRBJ1-5; CDR3: CASSAGANSNQPQHF
V: TRBV12-3/TRBV12-4; J: TRBJ1-2; CDR3: CASSFQGYGYTF
V: TRBV29-1; J: TRBJ2-7; CDR3: CSVRTDSYEQYF
V: TRBV12-3/TRBV12-4; J: TRBJ2-1; CDR3: CASSLRRATYNEQFF
V: TRBV12-3/TRBV12-4; J: TRBJ2-5; CDR3: CASSFSDIEETQYF
V: TRBV18; J: TRBJ2-7; CDR3: CASSPLDRNYEQYF
V: TRBV20-1; J: TRBJ2-3; CDR3: CSAQLAGLAGGTDTQYF
V: TRBV5-1; J: TRBJ2-5; CDR3: CASSRAPDQETQYF
V: TRBV11-2; J: TRBJ2-2; CDR3: CASSRPTGGNTGELFF
V: TRBV20-1; J: TRBJ2-5; CDR3: CSARRGLEQETQYF
V: TRBV2; J: TRBJ2-7; CDR3: CASSVIRNEQYF
V: TRBV9; J: TRBJ2-5; CDR3: CASSVGSSQETQYF
V: TRBV4-1; J: TRBJ2-2; CDR3: CASSQRGGELFF
V: TRBV12-3/TRBV12-4; J: TRBJ2-5; CDR3: CASSLPSGPRWETQYF
V: TRBV25-1; J: TRBJ2-5; CDR3: CASSEAVLVNPKNPQYF
V: TRBV20-1; J: TRBJ2-4; CDR3: CSAQTHLWDEAKNIQYF
V: TRBV5-6; J: TRBJ1-6; CDR3: CASSLTVDNSPLHF
V: TRBV27; J: TRBJ2-3; CDR3: CASSSPGPGTDTQYF
V: TRBV5-1; J: TRBJ2-5; CDR3: CASSLARGLYQETQYF
V: TRBV12-3/TRBV12-4; J: TRBJ2-1; CDR3: CASSSSSGSYNEQFF
V: TRBV5-1; J: TRBJ2-1; CDR3: CASSRAGDYNEQFF
V: TRBV3-1; J: TRBJ2-3; CDR3: CASSHRDADTQYF
V: TRBV5-6; J: TRBJ2-1; CDR3: CASSLAGLAGGGEQFF
V: TRBV4-2; J: TRBJ2-7; CDR3: CASSSLSGSRGYEQYF
V: TRBV11-1; J: TRBJ2-5; CDR3: CASSLMGQHKETQYF
V: TRBV6-1; J: TRBJ2-5; CDR3: CASTLNGLAGETQYF
V: TRBV27; J: TRBJ1-2; CDR3: CASSPQGAGGYTF
V: TRBV6-1; J: TRBJ2-5; CDR3: CASSDDDGRKQETQYF
V: TRBV27; J: TRBJ1-6; CDR3: CATSIQYNSPLHF
V: TRBV5-1; J: TRBJ2-3; CDR3: CASSSRGRGADTQYF
V: TRBV7-9; J: TRBJ2-5; CDR3: CASSLNQGQETQYF
V: TRBV7-2; J: TRBJ2-7; CDR3: CASSLTWSSYEQYF
V: TRBV12-3/TRBV12-4; J: TRBJ2-7; CDR3: CASSQDGGGIYEQYF
V: TRBV6-4; J: TRBJ2-1; CDR3: CASSDPLAREQFF
V: TRBV2; J: TRBJ1-6; CDR3: CATDPGLPPLHF
V: TRBV29-1; J: TRBJ2-7; CDR3: CSVEEEQSSYEQYF
V: TRBV29-1; J: TRBJ2-3; CDR3: CSVDGGPDTQYF
V: TRBV5-1; J: TRBJ2-5; CDR3: CASTLDGRTTQETQYF
V: TRBV3-1; J: TRBJ2-3; CDR3: CASSPLLTSGGLTDTQYF
V: TRBV20-1; J: TRBJ1-3; CDR3: CSGRKSESSGNTIYF
V: TRBV5-6; J: TRBJ2-4; CDR3: CASSSGTAKNIQYF
V: TRBV7-2; J: TRBJ1-1; CDR3: CASSLGQGAGEAFF
V: TRBV20-1; J: TRBJ2-3; CDR3: CSAGPGTTDTQYF
V: TRBV4-1; J: TRBJ2-3; CDR3: CASSHKPGGLAGNTDTQYF
V: TRBV20-1; J: TRBJ2-1; CDR3: CSARDRVRGRDEQFF
V: TRBV5-1; J: TRBJ2-5; CDR3: CASSPGTEETQYF